This T cell receptor beta chain stems from a study of immune evolution from preneoplasia to lung adenocarcinoma. CDR1 and CDR2 from the germline V gene are SGHVS and FQNEAQ. V lost 1 base to trimming and J lost 0 bases, with 7 bases between them. This CDR3 is 14 amino acids long. Profiled with immunoSEQ multiplex PCR; TCRdb holds only in-frame clones, not every one. The table shows 9,500 to 15,000 clones, with around 85% occurring only once. This clone was counted only a few times. The TCR was taken from a person aged 50-70 years with lung adenocarcinoma. The specimen was FFPE tissue from an adenomatous hyperplasia lung lesion. The subset is: atypical adenomatous hyperplasia (AAH), lung preneoplasia. V gene TRBV7-8 combines with J gene TRBJ2-7; D is ambiguous. CDR3 protein: CASSLDPVSYEQYF. The CDR3 nucleotides are TGTGCCAGCAGCTTAGATCCAGTCTCCTACGAGCAGTACTTC.